The next 20 T cell receptor beta chains were all read from a single sample in a study of shared clonotypes between healthy human individuals. Some clones are missing from TCRdb's copy, which holds only in-frame ones; the method was immunoSEQ multiplex PCR. The data hold roughly 720,000 clones, with less than 95% observed a single time. The sample comprised memory CD8+ T cells from PBMCs. Specified subset: CD45RO+ cells pooled with CCR7-negative TemRA cells. Receptors were obtained from a man aged 18 to 29 in good health. Some clones in this sample may be carry-over from other donors' samples.

The table lists this clone with a few counts. The chain employs TRBV4-2 and TRBJ1-4; 7 bases line up with TRBD1. The trim removed 4 bases at V and 8 bases at J, leaving 10 bases unmatched. This CDR3 region has 15 residues. CDR1 and CDR2 (germline): LGHNA, YNFKEQ. CDR3 in amino acids: CASSPTKGAEEKLFF. The CDR3 coding sequence is TGTGCCAGCAGCCCAACAAAGGGGGCGGAAGAAAAACTGTTTTTT.

This clone came up once. The chain recombines TRBV7-9 with TRBJ2-6; 7 bases match TRBD2. V lost 1 base and J lost 0; bases outside the gene matches: 3. The CDR3 is 17 residues long. Germline CDR1 is SEHNR and CDR2 is FQNEAQ (reference sequence). CDR3: CASSLVGGSSGANVLTF. The CDR3, as DNA: TGTGCCAGCAGCTTAGTAGGCGGGAGCTCTGGGGCCAACGTCCTGACTTTC.

The V gene is TRBV14, the J gene TRBJ2-2, with 11 bases matching TRBD2. Trimming removed 9 bases from V and 2 bases from J; junction bases left unmatched: 8. This CDR3 contains 16 residues. Germline assignment: CDR1 SGHDN and CDR2 FVKESK. The CDR3 spells CASQGGLAGNTGELFF. DNA for the CDR3: TGTGCCAGTCAAGGTGGACTAGCGGGTAACACCGGGGAGCTGTTTTTT. The whole variable domain, remainder taken from reference TRBV14 and TRBJ2-2, is EAGVTQFPSHSVIEKGQTVTLRCDPISGHDNLYWYRRVMGKEIKFLLHFVKESKQDESGMPNNRFLAERTGGTYSTLKVQPAELEDSGVYFCASQGGLAGNTGELFFGEGSRLTVL.

The chain couples TRBV9 to TRBJ2-3, with D possibly TRBD2 on 5 matching bases. Trimming took 0 bases from V and 1 from J, leaving 15 bases between them. Looked up from germline, CDR1 is SGDLS and CDR2 is YYNGEE. This CDR3 is 17 amino acids long. CDR3 sequence reads: CASSVVPNRGGTDTQYF. The CDR3, as DNA: TGTGCCAGCAGCGTAGTTCCCAACCGGGGAGGCACAGATACGCAGTATTTT.

V usage is TRBV10-3 and J usage is TRBJ1-1; 7 positions agree with TRBD1. V shed 10 bases and J 4 bases; nucleotides not matched to a gene: 6. CDR1 is ENHRY and CDR2 is SYGVKD in the germline V gene. The CDR3 runs 12 residues. The CDR3 DNA reads TGTGCCAACCAGGGGGAAGGCACTGAAGCTTTCTTT. It is translated as CANQGEGTEAFF.

This chain uses TRBV28 with TRBJ2-7; 7 nucleotides agree with TRBD2. This CDR3 spans 14 amino acids. Losses at the gene ends were 5 bases for V and 4 bases for J; bases not matched to a gene: 8. CDR1 is MDHEN and CDR2 is SYDVKM in the germline V gene. The CDR3 bases are TGTGCCAGCAGTCCGCCGGGACTACGTTACGAGCAGTACTTC. Translation: CASSPPGLRYEQYF.

The chain couples TRBV6-1 to TRBJ1-2; no definite D call. CDR3 size: 14 residues. CDR1 is MNHNS and CDR2 is SASEGT in the germline V gene. Trimming took 4 bases from V and 4 from J, leaving 13 bases between them. CDR3 protein: CASSVRWAGYGYTF. The CDR3 DNA follows: TGTGCCAGCAGTGTAAGATGGGCCGGCTATGGCTACACCTTC.

The V gene is TRBV27, the J gene TRBJ1-2; possible D gene TRBD1, 5 bases. Trimming took 4 bases from V and 6 from J, leaving 18 bases between them. The CDR3 runs 15 residues. CDR1 MNHEY and CDR2 SMNVEV come from the germline V gene (reference sequence). This CDR3 reads CASSSVWGSENGYTF. CDR3 nucleotides: TGTGCCAGCAGTTCCGTGTGGGGGTCGGAAAATGGCTACACCTTC.

The rearrangement joins TRBV7-9 to TRBJ2-7, with TRBD2 matching 12 bases. With 5 bases clipped from V and 0 bases from J, the junction kept 8 bases outside the gene matches. This CDR3 comprises 17 residues. CDR1 and CDR2 from the germline V gene are SEHNR and FQNEAQ (reference sequence). The DNA of the CDR3 is TGTGCCAGCAGCCCTCGGACTAGCGGGGCCAACTCCTACGAGCAGTACTTC. Its translation is CASSPRTSGANSYEQYF.

The rearrangement uses TRBV6-4 and TRBJ2-4; the D gene could be TRBD1 or TRBD2 (5 bases each). The CDR3 runs to 15 residues. Germline V gene data show CDR1 as MRHNA and CDR2 as SNTAGT. The V and J ends lost 0 bases and 2 bases respectively, with 8 bases between them. CDR3 region: CASSDSRGTKNIQYF. The CDR3 nucleotides are TGTGCCAGCAGTGACTCGAGGGGAACCAAAAACATTCAGTACTTC.

The rearrangement joins TRBV11-2 to TRBJ1-2, with TRBD1 matching 9 bases. Germline V gene sequence: CDR1 SGHAT, CDR2 FQNNGV. V lost 3 bases and J lost 5; bases outside the gene matches: 4. CDR3 length: 14 residues. Here the CDR3 DNA reads TGTGCCAGCAGCTTGGGGACAGGGAGTTATGGCTACACCTTC. Translating it yields CASSLGTGSYGYTF.

J is TRBJ2-1 and V is TRBV9, with 7 bases lining up with TRBD2. Looked up from germline, CDR1 is SGDLS and CDR2 is YYNGEE. Trimming removed 0 bases from V and 8 bases from J; junction bases left unmatched: 5. CDR3 length equals 14 residues. The CDR3 spells CASSVVRGGDEQFF. CDR3 nucleotides: TGTGCCAGCAGCGTAGTGCGGGGAGGGGATGAGCAGTTCTTC.

This rearrangement joins TRBV4-1 to TRBJ2-7, with 10 bases aligning to TRBD2. Looked up from germline, CDR1 is MGHRA and CDR2 is YSYEKL. This CDR3 is 15 amino acids long. With 4 bases clipped from V and 1 base from J, the junction kept 4 bases outside the gene matches. This CDR3 reads CASSPELAGSYEQYF. The CDR3 coding sequence is TGCGCCAGCAGCCCGGAACTAGCGGGGTCCTACGAGCAGTACTTC.

The chain has TRBV15 and TRBJ1-2; no firm D call. CDR3 length: 13 residues. CDR1 and CDR2 (germline): LNHNV, YYDKDF (reference sequence). The ends were cut back, 3 bases at V and 7 bases at J, with 12 bases in the middle. The CDR3 nucleotides are TGTGCCACCAGCAGCGGCGAGGAAGGTGGCTACACCTTC. It yields the protein CATSSGEEGGYTF.

The V and J genes are TRBV9 and TRBJ2-2; 11 nucleotides align to TRBD2. The junction had 5 bases not matched to a gene; V was cut back by 2 bases and J by 5 bases. The CDR3 is 16 amino acids. The germline CDR1 and CDR2 sequences are SGDLS and YYNGEE. The CDR3 DNA sequence: TGTGCCAGCAGCGTGTTACTAGCGGGAGCTACCGGGGAGCTGTTTTTT. Translating it yields CASSVLLAGATGELFF.

The chain joins TRBV28 to TRBJ2-7; the D gene could be TRBD1 or TRBD2 (5 bases each). This CDR3 is built from 16 residues. V lost 1 base and J 6 bases, leaving 19 bases between the germline ends. Looked up from germline, CDR1 is MDHEN and CDR2 is SYDVKM. The CDR3 loop is CASSLSRGERSFEQYF. The CDR3 DNA reads TGTGCCAGCAGTTTATCCCGGGGCGAGCGGTCATTCGAGCAGTACTTC.

The chain combines TRBV11-2 with TRBJ1-1; D is uncertain. Germline assignment: CDR1 SGHAT and CDR2 FQNNGV. The CDR3 runs 12 residues. Trimming cost V 5 bases and J 7 bases, with 11 bases left between them. CDR3 sequence reads: CASSPHLDEAFF. CDR3 coding DNA: TGTGCCAGCAGCCCCCACCTAGATGAAGCTTTCTTT.

V and J are TRBV2 and TRBJ1-1; no clear D. Trimming took 7 bases from V and 0 from J, leaving 9 bases between them. The CDR3 is 13 amino acids. Germline lookup yields CDR1 SNHLY and CDR2 FYNNEI. CDR3 in amino acids: CASKTAMNTEAFF. The DNA of the CDR3 is TGTGCCAGCAAGACCGCGATGAACACTGAAGCTTTCTTT.

This clone was detected once. V gene TRBV9 combines with J gene TRBJ2-2; D is unclear. Looked up from germline, CDR1 is SGDLS and CDR2 is YYNGEE. The germline V and J ends were trimmed by 0 bases and 0 bases, with 12 bases remaining between them. CDR3 length: 17 residues. This CDR3 is CASSVARKLSNTGELFF. The CDR3 DNA sequence: TGTGCCAGCAGCGTAGCACGGAAATTATCGAACACCGGGGAGCTGTTTTTT.

CDR3 sequence (DNA): TGTGCCAGCAGGCCCCCCCCTGAAGCTTTCTTT. It encodes CASRPPPEAFF. The chain joins TRBV7-9 to TRBJ1-1; D is unclear. This CDR3 is built from 11 residues. Germline values: CDR1 SEHNR, CDR2 FQNEAQ (reference sequence). V was trimmed by 6 bases and J by 6 bases, leaving 8 bases between them.